The clone carrying this T cell receptor beta chain was seen at least ten times. The CDR3 consists of 13 residues. Trimming removed 8 bases from V and 5 bases from J; junction bases left unmatched: 8. Germline CDR1 is MDHEN and CDR2 is SYDVKM. The data were obtained in a study of T-cell reconstitution after alpha-beta-depleted transplantation in children. Molecular barcoding with unique molecular identifiers was used for the TCRbeta library. TCRdb re-called the PCR reads with MiXCR, one entry per CDR3 protein. The sample carries around 87,000 distinct CDR3 sequences, 7% to 9% recorded once. The origin of this receptor is a human donor who donated a stem cell graft to a child with congenital amegakaryocytic thrombocytopenia. Sequences were derived from PBMCs from the stem cell graft donor, sampled from the stem cell graft. The chain is built from TRBV28 and TRBJ2-7, with 8 bases fitting TRBD2. The DNA for the CDR3 is TGTGCCAGCCGGGAAGCGGGAGACCACGAGCAGTACTTC. This gives the protein CASREAGDHEQYF.